The present entry profiles one T cell receptor (beta chain) with its context. Its antigen is still unknown. This CDR3 contains 15 residues. The ends lost 0 bases at V and 4 bases at J; junction bases unmatched: 4. Germline CDR1 SGDLS, CDR2 YYNGEE. PCR primers comprised 60 Vbeta and 13 Jbeta primers. Libraries were prepared by immunoSEQ multiplex PCR; TCRdb keeps only in-frame clonotypes and omits some of them. The data contain about 140,000 clones, around 82% of them seen just once; the ten biggest clones take up roughly 3.1%. The entry originates in a study of cytomegalovirus exposure and HLA in healthy donors. Study-level results: Analyses of presence/absence relied on an assumption of roughly uniform sequencing depth across donors.

This clonotype originated in a man aged 18 to 29 in good health and CMV-seropositive. The rearrangement uses TRBV9 and TRBJ1-3; 7 bases align to TRBD1. Sequenced: PBMCs. CDR3 nucleotides: TGTGCCAGCAGCGTAGAGGGGGCGAAGGGAAACACCATATATTTT. It specifies CASSVEGAKGNTIYF.